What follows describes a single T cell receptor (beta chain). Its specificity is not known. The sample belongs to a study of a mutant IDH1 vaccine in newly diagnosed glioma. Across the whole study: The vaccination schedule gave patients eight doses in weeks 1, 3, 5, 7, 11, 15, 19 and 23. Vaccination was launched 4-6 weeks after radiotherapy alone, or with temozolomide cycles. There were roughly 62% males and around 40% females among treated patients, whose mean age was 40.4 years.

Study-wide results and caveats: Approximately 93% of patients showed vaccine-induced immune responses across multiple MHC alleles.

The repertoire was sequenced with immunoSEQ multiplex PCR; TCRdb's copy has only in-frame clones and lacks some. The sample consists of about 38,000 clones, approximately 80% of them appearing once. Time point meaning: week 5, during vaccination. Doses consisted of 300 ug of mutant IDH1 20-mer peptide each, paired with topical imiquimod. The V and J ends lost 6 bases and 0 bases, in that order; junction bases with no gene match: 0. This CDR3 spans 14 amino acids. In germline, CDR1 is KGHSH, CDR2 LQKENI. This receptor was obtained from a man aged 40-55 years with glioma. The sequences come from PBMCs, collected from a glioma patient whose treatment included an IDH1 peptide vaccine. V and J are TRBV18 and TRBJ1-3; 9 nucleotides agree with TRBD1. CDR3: CASSGQGSGNTIYF. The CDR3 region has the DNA TGTGCCAGCTCGGGACAGGGCTCTGGAAACACCATATATTTT.